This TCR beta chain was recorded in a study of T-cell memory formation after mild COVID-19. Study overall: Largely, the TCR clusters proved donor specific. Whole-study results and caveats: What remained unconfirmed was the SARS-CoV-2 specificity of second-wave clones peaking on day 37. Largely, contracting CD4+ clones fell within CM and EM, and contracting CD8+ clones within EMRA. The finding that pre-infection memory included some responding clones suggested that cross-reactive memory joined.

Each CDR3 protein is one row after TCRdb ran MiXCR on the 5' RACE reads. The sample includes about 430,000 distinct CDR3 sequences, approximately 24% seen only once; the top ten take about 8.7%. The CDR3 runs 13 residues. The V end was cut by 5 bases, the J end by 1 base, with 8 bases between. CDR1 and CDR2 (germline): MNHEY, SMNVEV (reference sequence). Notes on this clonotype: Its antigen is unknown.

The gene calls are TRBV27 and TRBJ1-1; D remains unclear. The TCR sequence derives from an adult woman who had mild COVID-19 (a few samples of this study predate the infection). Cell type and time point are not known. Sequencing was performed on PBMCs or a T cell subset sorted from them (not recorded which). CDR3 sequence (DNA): TGTGCCAGCAGTCTCAAGAAGAACACTGAAGCTTTCTTT. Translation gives CASSLKKNTEAFF.